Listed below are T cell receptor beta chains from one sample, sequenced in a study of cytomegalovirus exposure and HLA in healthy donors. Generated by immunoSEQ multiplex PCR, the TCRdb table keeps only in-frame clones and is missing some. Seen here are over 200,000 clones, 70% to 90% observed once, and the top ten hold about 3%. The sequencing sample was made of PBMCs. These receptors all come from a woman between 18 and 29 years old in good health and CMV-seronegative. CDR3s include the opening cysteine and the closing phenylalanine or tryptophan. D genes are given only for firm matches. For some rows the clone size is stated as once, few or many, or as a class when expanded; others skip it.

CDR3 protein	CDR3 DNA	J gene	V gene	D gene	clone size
CASGRDLLYEQYF	TGCGCCAGCGGGCGGGACTTACTCTACGAGCAGTACTTC	TRBJ2-7	TRBV5-1	NA	NA
CASSLSKLAGKNEQFF	TGTGCCAGCAGTTTATCGAAACTAGCGGGGAAGAATGAGCAGTTCTTC	TRBJ2-1	TRBV27	TRBD2	NA
CASSEWQGAGEQYF	TGCGCCAGCAGTGAGTGGCAGGGGGCTGGCGAGCAGTACTTC	TRBJ2-7	TRBV10-2	TRBD1	once
CASSLNLGHNTEAFF	TGTGCCAGCAGCTTAAATCTTGGGCACAACACTGAAGCTTTCTTT	TRBJ1-1	TRBV7-6	NA	NA
CSVGQGGSNIQYF	TGCAGCGTGGGACAGGGGGGTTCAAACATTCAGTACTTC	TRBJ2-4	TRBV29-1	TRBD1	NA
CAWSRDWGDEQYF	TGTGCCTGGAGTCGGGATTGGGGGGACGAGCAGTACTTC	TRBJ2-7	TRBV30	NA	NA
CASSQDPVRVSSYNEQFF	TGCGCCAGCAGCCAAGATCCAGTCCGGGTTAGCTCCTACAATGAGCAGTTCTTC	TRBJ2-1	TRBV4-1	NA	once
CASSVLQGTDTQYF	TGTGCCAGCAGCGTCCTACAGGGCACAGATACGCAGTATTTT	TRBJ2-3	TRBV7-8	NA	NA
CASSSGGAYGYTF	TGTGCCAGCAGTTCAGGGGGCGCGTATGGCTACACCTTC	TRBJ1-2	TRBV28	TRBD1	NA
CASSAVAGLGEQYF	TGTGCCAGCAGTGCGGTAGCGGGACTAGGGGAGCAGTACTTC	TRBJ2-7	TRBV2	TRBD2	NA
CASSPRSNNEQFF	TGTGCCAGCTCACCACGCAGTAACAATGAGCAGTTCTTC	TRBJ2-1	TRBV18	NA	NA
CASSSILGTQGGNEQFF	TGTGCCAGCAGTTCCATCTTAGGGACTCAAGGTGGTAATGAGCAGTTCTTC	TRBJ2-1	TRBV27	NA	NA
CASSLLSSRGGPGELFF	TGTGCCAGCAGTTTACTTTCCTCTCGCGGGGGTCCCGGGGAGCTGTTTTTT	TRBJ2-2	TRBV28	TRBD2	NA
CASSLLDRSSGYGYTF	TGTGCCAGCAGCTTATTGGACAGGTCGTCGGGCTATGGCTACACCTTC	TRBJ1-2	TRBV5-6	TRBD1	few
CASSLRSASMDTQYF	TGTGCCAGCAGCTTGAGGTCGGCTAGCATGGATACGCAGTATTTT	TRBJ2-3	TRBV7-9	NA	NA